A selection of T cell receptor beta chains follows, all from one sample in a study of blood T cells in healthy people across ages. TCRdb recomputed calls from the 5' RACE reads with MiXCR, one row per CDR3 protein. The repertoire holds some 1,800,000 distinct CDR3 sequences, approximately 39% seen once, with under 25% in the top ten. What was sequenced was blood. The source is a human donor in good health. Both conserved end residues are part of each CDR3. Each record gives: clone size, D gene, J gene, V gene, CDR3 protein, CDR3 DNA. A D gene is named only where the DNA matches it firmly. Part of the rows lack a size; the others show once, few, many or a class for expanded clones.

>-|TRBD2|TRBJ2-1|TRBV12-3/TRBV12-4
CASSWRTSGNEQFF
TGTGCCAGCAGTTGGCGGACTAGCGGCAATGAGCAGTTCTTC
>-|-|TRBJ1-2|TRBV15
CATSRPGTYYGYTF
TGTGCCACCAGCAGACCCGGGACCTACTATGGCTACACCTTC
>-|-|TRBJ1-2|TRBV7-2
CASSHSRTLIYGYTF
TGTGCCAGCAGCCACAGTCGGACGTTGATCTATGGCTACACCTTC
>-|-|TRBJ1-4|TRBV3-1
CASRYGPENEKLFF
TGTGCCAGCAGATACGGACCTGAGAATGAAAAACTGTTTTTT
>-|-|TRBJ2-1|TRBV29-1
CSVNSYNEQFF
TGCAGCGTGAACAGCTACAATGAGCAGTTCTTC
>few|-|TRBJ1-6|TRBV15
CATSRDGGESPLHF
TGTGCCACCAGCAGAGATGGAGGGGAATCACCCCTCCACTTT
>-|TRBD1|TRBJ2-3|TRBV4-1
CASSQPKTGISADTQYF
TGCGCCAGCAGCCAACCGAAGACAGGGATTAGTGCAGATACGCAGTATTTT
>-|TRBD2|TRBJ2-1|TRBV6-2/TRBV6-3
CASSYVVGGAGYNEQFF
TGTGCCAGCAGTTACGTGGTCGGGGGGGCCGGCTACAATGAGCAGTTCTTC
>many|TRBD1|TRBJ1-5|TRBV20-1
CSARQGGSNQPQHF
TGCAGTGCGAGACAGGGGGGTAGCAATCAGCCCCAGCATTTT
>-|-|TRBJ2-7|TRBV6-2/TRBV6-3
CASSLFSIPYEQYF
TGTGCCAGCAGTTTATTCTCTATACCCTACGAGCAGTACTTC
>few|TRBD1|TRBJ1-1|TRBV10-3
CAISFGTGDTGAFF
TGTGCCATCAGTTTTGGGACAGGGGACACTGGAGCTTTCTTT
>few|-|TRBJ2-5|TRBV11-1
CASSHDAGEGRIEQYF
TGTGCCAGCAGTCATGACGCCGGAGAGGGAAGAATAGAGCAGTACTTC
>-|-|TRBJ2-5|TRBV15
CATGRSQETQYF
TGTGCCACCGGCAGATCGCAAGAGACCCAGTACTTC
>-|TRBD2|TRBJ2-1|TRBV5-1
CASSLGLAENNEQFF
TGCGCCAGCAGCTTGGGACTAGCAGAAAACAATGAGCAGTTCTTC
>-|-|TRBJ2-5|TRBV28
CASSSHGGTTGETQYF
TGTGCCAGCAGTTCCCATGGGGGGACGACAGGAGAGACCCAGTACTTC
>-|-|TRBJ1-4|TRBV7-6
CACSLEVWEKLFF
TGTGCCTGCAGCTTAGAAGTTTGGGAAAAACTGTTTTTT
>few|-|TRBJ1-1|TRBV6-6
CASDSYTEAFF
TGTGCCAGCGACAGTTACACTGAAGCTTTCTTT
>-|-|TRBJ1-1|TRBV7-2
CASSLRGDNEAFF
TGTGCCAGTAGCCTCCGGGGGGACAACGAAGCTTTCTTT
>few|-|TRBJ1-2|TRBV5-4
CASSLGTSDLGGYTF
TGTGCCAGCAGCTTGGGGACATCGGATTTGGGGGGCTACACCTTC
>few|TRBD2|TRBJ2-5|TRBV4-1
CASSQEGTRGETQYF
TGCGCCAGCAGCCAAGAAGGGACTAGGGGCGAGACCCAGTACTTC
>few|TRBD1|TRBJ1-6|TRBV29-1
CSVSIGTGAGSPLHF
TGCAGCGTTTCCATCGGGACAGGGGCGGGTTCACCCCTCCACTTT
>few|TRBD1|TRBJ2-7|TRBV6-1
CASRTGEAALGSYEQYF
TGTGCCAGCCGAACAGGGGAAGCGGCCCTCGGATCATACGAGCAGTACTTC
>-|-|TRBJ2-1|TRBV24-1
CATSAAQGSYNEQFF
TGTGCCACCAGTGCCGCACAGGGTTCATACAATGAGCAGTTCTTC
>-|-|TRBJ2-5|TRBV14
CASSQDPRARETQYF
TGTGCCAGCAGCCAAGATCCCAGGGCTCGAGAGACCCAGTACTTC
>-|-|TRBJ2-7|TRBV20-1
CSATGGLHEQYF
TGCAGTGCTACTGGGGGGCTCCACGAGCAGTACTTC
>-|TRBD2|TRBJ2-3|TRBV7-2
CASSFPSGGGFTDTQYF
TGTGCCAGCAGCTTTCCTAGCGGGGGGGGATTTACAGATACGCAGTATTTT
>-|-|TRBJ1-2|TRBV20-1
CSVYPGKGNYGYTF
TGCAGTGTTTACCCAGGGAAGGGTAACTATGGCTACACCTTC
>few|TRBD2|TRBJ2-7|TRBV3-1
CASSHPGTSYEQYF
TGTGCCAGCAGCCACCCCGGGACTAGTTACGAGCAGTACTTC
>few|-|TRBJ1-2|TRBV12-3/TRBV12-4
CASSFRDSLGDGYTF
TGTGCCAGCAGTTTCCGGGATAGCTTGGGGGATGGCTACACCTTC
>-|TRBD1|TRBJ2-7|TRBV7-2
CASSQTTGGIDEQYF
TGTGCCAGCAGCCAAACCACAGGGGGTATCGACGAGCAGTACTTC
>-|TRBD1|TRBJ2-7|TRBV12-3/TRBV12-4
CASSPDMPGQEGYEQYF
TGTGCCAGCAGTCCTGATATGCCGGGACAGGAGGGGTACGAGCAGTACTTC
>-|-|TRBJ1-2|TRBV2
CASRPDTDYGYTF
TGTGCCAGCAGGCCAGACACCGACTATGGCTACACCTTC
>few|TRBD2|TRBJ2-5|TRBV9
CASSPRTSGSQETQYF
TGTGCCAGCAGCCCCCGGACTAGCGGATCCCAAGAGACCCAGTACTTC
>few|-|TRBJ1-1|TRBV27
CASSIRPLSRNTEAFF
TGTGCCAGCAGTATCCGACCCTTGTCGAGAAACACTGAAGCTTTCTTT
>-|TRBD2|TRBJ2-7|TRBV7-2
CASSRALLAAAYEQYF
TGTGCCAGCAGCCGGGCACTTCTAGCGGCGGCCTACGAGCAGTACTTC
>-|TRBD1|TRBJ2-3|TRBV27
CASSWGAQGGTDTQYF
TGTGCCAGCAGTTGGGGGGCACAGGGGGGCACAGATACGCAGTATTTT